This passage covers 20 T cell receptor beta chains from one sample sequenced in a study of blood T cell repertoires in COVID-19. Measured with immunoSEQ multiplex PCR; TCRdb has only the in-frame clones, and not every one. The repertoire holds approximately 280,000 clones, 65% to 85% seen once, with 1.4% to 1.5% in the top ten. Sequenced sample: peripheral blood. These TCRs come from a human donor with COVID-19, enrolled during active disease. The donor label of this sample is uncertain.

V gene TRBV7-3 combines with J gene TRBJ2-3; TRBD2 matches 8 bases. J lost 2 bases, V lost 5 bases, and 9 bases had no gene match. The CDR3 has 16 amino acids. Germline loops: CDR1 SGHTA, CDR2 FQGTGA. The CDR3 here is CASSSGLAGITDTQYF. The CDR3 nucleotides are TGTGCCAGCAGCAGCGGACTAGCAGGAATCACAGATACGCAGTATTTT.

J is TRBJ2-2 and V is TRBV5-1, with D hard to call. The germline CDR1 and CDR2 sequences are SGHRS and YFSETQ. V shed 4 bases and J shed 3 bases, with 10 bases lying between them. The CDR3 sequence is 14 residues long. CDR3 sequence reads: CASSTDTDTGELFF. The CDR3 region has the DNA TGCGCCAGCAGCACCGACACGGACACCGGGGAGCTGTTTTTT.

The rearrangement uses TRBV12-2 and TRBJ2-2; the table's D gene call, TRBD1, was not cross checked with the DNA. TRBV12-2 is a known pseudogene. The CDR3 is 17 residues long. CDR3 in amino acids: CASRLARGTGGFGELFF. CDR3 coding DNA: TGTGCAAGTCGCTTAGCCCGGGGGACAGGGGGCTTCGGGGAGCTGTTTTTT.

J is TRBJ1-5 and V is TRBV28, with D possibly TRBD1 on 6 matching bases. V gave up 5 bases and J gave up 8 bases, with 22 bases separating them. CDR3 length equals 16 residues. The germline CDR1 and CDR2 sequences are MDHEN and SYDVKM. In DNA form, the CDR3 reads TGTGCCAGCAGTACGATAGGGGGTGGGGATGAGAAGCCCCAGCATTTT. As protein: CASSTIGGGDEKPQHF. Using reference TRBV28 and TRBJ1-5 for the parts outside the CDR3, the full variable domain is DVKVTQSSRYLVKRTGEKVFLECVQDMDHENMFWYRQDPGLGLRLIYFSYDVKMKEKGDIPEGYSVSREKKERFSLILESASTNQTSMYLCASSTIGGGDEKPQHFGDGTRLSIL.

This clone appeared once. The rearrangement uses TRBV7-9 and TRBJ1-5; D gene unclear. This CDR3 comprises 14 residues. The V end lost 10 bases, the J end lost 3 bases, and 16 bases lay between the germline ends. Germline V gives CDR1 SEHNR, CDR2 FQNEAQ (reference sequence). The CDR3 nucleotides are TGTGCCACCGGGGAGGTCCTTCTCAATCAGCCCCAGCATTTT. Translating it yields CATGEVLLNQPQHF. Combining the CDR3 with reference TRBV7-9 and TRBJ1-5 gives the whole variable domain DTGVSQNPRHKITKRGQNVTFRCDPISEHNRLYWYRQTLGQGPEFLTYFQNEAQLEKSRLLSDRFSAERPKGSFSTLEIQRTEQGDSAMYLCATGEVLLNQPQHFGDGTRLSIL.

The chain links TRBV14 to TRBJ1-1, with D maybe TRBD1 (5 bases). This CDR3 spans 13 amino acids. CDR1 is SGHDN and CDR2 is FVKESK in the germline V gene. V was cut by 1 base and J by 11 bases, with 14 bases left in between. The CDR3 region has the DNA TGTGCCAGCAGCCAAGTGCGGGGGGGAGAGGCTTTCTTT. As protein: CASSQVRGGEAFF.

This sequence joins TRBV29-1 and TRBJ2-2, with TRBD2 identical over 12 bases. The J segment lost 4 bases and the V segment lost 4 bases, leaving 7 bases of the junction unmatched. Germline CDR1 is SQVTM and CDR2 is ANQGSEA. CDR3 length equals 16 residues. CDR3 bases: TGCAGCGTTGCCCTAGCGGGAGGGCGGATCACCGGGGAGCTGTTTTTT. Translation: CSVALAGGRITGELFF.

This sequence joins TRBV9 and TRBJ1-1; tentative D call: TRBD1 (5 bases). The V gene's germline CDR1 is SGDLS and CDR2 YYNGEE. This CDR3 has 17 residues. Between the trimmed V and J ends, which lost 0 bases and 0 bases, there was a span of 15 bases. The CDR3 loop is CASSVGHDRNMNTEAFF. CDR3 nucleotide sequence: TGTGCCAGCAGCGTAGGTCATGACAGAAACATGAACACTGAAGCTTTCTTT.

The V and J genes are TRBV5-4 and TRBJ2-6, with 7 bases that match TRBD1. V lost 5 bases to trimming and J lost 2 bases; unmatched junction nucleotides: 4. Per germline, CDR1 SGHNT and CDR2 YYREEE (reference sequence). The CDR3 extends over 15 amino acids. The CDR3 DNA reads TGTGCCAGCAGTTCACAGGGGACTGGGGCCAACGTCCTGACTTTC. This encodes CASSSQGTGANVLTF.

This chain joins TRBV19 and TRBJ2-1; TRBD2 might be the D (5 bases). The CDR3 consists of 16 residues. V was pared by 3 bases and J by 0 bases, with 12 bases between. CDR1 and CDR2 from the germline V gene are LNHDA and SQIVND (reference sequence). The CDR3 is CASSMSSASSYNEQFF. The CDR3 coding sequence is TGTGCCAGTAGTATGAGTAGCGCCAGCTCCTACAATGAGCAGTTCTTC.

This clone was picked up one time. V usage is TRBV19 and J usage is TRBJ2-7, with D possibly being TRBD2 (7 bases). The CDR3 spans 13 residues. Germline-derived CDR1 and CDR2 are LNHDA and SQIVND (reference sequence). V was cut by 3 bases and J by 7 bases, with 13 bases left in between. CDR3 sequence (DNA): TGTGCCAGTAGTATTGGGGGGGGCAGGGAGCAGTACTTC. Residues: CASSIGGGREQYF.

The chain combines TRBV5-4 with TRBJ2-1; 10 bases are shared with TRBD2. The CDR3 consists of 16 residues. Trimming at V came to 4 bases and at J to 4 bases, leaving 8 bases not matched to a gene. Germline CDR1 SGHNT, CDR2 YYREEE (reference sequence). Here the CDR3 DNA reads TGTGCCAGCAGCGCCGCCCCTAGCGGGAGATACAATGAGCAGTTCTTC. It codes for CASSAAPSGRYNEQFF. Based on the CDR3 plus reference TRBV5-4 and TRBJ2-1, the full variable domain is ETGVTQSPTHLIKTRGQQVTLRCSSQSGHNTVSWYQQALGQGPQFIFQYYREEENGRGNFPPRFSGLQFPNYSSELNVNALELDDSALYLCASSAAPSGRYNEQFFGPGTRLTVL.

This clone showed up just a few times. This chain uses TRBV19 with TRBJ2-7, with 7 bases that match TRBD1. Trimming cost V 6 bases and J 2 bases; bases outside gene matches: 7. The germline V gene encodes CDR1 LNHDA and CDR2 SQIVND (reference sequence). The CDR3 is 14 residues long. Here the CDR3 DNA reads TGTGCCAGTAGCCGGACAGGCGTACCCTACGAGCAGTACTTC. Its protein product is CASSRTGVPYEQYF.

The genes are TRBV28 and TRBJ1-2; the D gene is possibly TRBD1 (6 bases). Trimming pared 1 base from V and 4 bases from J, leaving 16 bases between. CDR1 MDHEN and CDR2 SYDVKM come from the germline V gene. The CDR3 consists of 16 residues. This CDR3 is CASSLSLGIGGYGYTF. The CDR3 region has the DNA TGTGCCAGCAGTTTATCCCTGGGGATAGGGGGCTATGGCTACACCTTC.

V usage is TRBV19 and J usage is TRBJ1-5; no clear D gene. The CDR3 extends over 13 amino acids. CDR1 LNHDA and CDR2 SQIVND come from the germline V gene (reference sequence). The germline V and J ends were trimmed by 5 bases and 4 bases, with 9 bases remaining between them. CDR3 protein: CASSPTQNQPQHF. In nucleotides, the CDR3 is TGTGCCAGTAGTCCGACACAGAATCAGCCCCAGCATTTT.

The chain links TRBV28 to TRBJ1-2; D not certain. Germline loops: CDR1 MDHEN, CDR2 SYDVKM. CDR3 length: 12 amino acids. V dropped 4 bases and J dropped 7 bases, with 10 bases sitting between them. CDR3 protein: CASSSNESGYTF. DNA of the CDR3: TGTGCCAGCAGTTCCAATGAGAGTGGCTACACCTTC.

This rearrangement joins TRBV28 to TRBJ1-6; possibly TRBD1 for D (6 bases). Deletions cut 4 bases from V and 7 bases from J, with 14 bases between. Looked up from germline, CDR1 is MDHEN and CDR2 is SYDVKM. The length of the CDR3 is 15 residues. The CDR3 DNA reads TGTGCCAGCAGTTCCACAGGGTGGAGAAATTCACCCCTCCACTTT. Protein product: CASSSTGWRNSPLHF.

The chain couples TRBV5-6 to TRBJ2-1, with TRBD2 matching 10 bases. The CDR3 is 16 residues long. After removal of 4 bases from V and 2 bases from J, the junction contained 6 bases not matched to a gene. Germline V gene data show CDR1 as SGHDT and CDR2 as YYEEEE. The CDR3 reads CASSLSGTSAYNEQFF. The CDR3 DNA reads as TGTGCCAGCAGCCTAAGCGGGACTAGCGCCTACAATGAGCAGTTCTTC.

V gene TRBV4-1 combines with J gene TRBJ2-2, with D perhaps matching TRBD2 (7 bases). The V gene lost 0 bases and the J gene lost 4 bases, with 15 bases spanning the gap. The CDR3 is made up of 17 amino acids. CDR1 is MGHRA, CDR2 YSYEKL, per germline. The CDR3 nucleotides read TGCGCCAGCAGCCAAGATCGAGGGGGAGGGTTCACCGGGGAGCTGTTTTTT. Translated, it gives CASSQDRGGGFTGELFF.

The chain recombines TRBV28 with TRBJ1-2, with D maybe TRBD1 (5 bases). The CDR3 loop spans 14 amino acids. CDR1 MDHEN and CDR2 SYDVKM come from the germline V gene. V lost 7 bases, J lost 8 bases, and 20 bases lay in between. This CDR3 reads CASTMKGLLKGYTF. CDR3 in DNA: TGTGCCAGCACCATGAAGGGGCTCCTGAAGGGCTACACCTTC.